This TCR beta chain emerged from a study of T-cell reconstitution after alpha-beta-depleted transplantation in children. Unique molecular identifiers were used to barcode this TCRbeta library. TCRdb ran MiXCR on the PCR reads and lists one entry per CDR3 protein. The sample holds approximately 400,000 distinct CDR3 sequences, roughly a tenth seen once. Germline V gene sequence: CDR1 MNHEY, CDR2 SMNVEV (reference sequence). There are 14 residues in the CDR3. The V end lost 5 bases, the J end lost 3 bases, and 13 bases lay between the germline ends. This chain links TRBV27 with TRBJ1-1; a possible D gene is TRBD1 (6 bases). The sample consisted of PBMCs from the stem cell graft donor, taken from the stem cell graft. The sequence was obtained from a human donor who donated a stem cell graft to a child with acute myeloid leukemia. CDR3 nucleotides: TGTGCCAGCAGTACAATGGGGGGGCACACTGAAGCTTTCTTT. This codes for CASSTMGGHTEAFF.